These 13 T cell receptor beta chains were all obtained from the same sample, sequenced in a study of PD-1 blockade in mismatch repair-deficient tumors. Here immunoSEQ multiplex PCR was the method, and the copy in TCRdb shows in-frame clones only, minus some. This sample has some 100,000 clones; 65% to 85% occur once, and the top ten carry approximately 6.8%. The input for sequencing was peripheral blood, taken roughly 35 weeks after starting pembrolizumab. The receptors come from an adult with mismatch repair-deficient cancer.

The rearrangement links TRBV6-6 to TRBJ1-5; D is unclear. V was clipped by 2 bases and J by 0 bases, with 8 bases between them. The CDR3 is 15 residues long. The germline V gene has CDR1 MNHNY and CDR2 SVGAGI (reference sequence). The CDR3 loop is CASSYGGNSNQPQHF. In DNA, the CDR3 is TGTGCCAGCAGTTACGGCGGAAATAGCAATCAGCCCCAGCATTTT.

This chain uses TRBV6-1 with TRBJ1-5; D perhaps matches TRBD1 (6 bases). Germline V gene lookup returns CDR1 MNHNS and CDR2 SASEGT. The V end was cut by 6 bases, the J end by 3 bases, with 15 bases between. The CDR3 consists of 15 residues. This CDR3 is CASRKGVYDNQPQHF. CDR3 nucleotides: TGTGCCAGCAGGAAGGGGGTATACGACAATCAGCCCCAGCATTTT.

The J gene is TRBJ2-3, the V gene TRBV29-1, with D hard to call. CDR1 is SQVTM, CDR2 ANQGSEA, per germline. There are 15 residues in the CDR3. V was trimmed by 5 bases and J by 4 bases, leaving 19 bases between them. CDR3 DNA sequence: TGCAGCGTTAAAAGTGGAAGTGCAGTCGCAGATACGCAGTATTTT. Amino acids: CSVKSGSAVADTQYF.

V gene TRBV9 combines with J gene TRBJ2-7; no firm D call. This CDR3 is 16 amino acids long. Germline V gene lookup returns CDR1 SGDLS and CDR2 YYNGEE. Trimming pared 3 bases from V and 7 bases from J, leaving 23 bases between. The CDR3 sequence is CASSADVGPSSGEQYF. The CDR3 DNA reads TGTGCCAGCAGCGCCGACGTAGGGCCCTCGTCCGGAGAGCAGTACTTC.

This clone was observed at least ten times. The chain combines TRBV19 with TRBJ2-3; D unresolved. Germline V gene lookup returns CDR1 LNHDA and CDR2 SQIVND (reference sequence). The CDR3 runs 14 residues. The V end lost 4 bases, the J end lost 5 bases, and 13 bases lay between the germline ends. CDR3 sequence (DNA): TGTGCCAGTAGTAGTTGGGTGAGAAGAGATACGCAGTATTTT. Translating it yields CASSSWVRRDTQYF.

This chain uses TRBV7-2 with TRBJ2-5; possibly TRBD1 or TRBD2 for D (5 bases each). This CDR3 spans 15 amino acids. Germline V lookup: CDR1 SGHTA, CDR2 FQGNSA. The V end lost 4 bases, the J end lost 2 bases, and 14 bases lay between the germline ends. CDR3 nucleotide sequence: TGTGCCAGCAGCTCCAGCCCGGGGCAGCAAGAGACCCAGTACTTC. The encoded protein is CASSSSPGQQETQYF.

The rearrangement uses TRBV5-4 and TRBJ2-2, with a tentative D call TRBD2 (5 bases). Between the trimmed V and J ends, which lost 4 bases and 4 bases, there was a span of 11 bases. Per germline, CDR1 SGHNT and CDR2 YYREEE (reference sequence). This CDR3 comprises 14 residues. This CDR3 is CASSRSAGTGELFF. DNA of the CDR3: TGTGCCAGCAGCCGTTCGGCGGGCACCGGGGAGCTGTTTTTT.

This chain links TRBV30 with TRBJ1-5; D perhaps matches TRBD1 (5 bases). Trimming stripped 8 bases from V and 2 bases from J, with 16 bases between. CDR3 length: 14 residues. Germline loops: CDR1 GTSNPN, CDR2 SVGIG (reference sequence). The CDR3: CAVGQAGGNQPQHF. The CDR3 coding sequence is TGTGCCGTAGGACAAGCCGGTGGCAATCAGCCCCAGCATTTT.

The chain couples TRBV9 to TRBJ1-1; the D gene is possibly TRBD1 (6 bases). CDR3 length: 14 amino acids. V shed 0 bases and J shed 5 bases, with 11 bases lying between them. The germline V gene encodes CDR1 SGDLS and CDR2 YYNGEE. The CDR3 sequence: CASSVGGARTEAFF. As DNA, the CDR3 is TGTGCCAGCAGCGTAGGGGGGGCGCGGACTGAAGCTTTCTTT.

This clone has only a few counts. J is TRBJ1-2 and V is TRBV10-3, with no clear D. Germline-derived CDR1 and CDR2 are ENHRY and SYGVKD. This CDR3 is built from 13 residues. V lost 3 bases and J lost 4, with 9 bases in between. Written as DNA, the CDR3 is TGTGCCATCAGTGACGAGGGAGCCTATGGCTACACCTTC. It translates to CAISDEGAYGYTF.

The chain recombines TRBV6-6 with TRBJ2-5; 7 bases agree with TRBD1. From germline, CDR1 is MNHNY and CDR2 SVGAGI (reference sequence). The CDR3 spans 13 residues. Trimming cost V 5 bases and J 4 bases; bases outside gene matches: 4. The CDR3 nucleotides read TGTGCCAGCAGTCCAGGGGGACGAGAGACCCAGTACTTC. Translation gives CASSPGGRETQYF.

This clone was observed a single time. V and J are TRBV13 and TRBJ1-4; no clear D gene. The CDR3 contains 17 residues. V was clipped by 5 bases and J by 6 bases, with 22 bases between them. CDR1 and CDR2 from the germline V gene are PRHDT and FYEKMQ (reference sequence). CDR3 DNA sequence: TGTGCCAGCAGCCCACGAGACATTCTCATGGAGGATGAAAAACTGTTTTTT. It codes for CASSPRDILMEDEKLFF.

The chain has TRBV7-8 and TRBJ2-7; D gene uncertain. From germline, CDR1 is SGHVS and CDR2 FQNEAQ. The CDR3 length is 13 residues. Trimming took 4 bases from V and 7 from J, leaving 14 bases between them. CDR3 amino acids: CASSSGPELEQYF. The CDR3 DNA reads TGTGCCAGCAGCTCTGGCCCTGAGTTGGAGCAGTACTTC.